The 27 T cell receptor beta chains listed next were all sequenced from one sample in a study of OX40 agonist ivuxolimab in advanced cancers. The method was immunoSEQ multiplex PCR; TCRdb's version includes in-frame clones alone and lacks a portion of them. The sample contains 20,000 to 25,000 clones, 85% to 90% of which appear only once. The specimen was CD4+ or CD8+ T cells sorted from blood, collected in a trial of the OX40 agonist ivuxolimab. These receptors were collected from an adult with an advanced solid tumor such as melanoma, head and neck, liver or kidney cancer.

The chain uses TRBV6-6 and TRBJ2-7; 8 bases align to TRBD1. The V segment lost 5 bases and the J segment 1 base; nucleotides outside the gene matches: 4. The CDR3 is 14 residues long. Germline loops: CDR1 MNHNY, CDR2 SVGAGI (reference sequence). CDR3 amino acids: CASSNTGGSYEQYF. In DNA, the CDR3 is TGTGCCAGCAGTAATACAGGGGGGTCCTACGAGCAGTACTTC.

V usage is TRBV30 and J usage is TRBJ2-3; perhaps TRBD2 as D (7 bases). The CDR3 is 15 amino acids. With 0 bases removed from V and 4 bases from J, the gap between germline ends came to 14 bases. Per germline, CDR1 GTSNPN and CDR2 SVGIG (reference sequence). The CDR3 bases are TGTGCCTGGAGTGTTGCGGGGGCCCGCGCAGATACGCAGTATTTT. It specifies CAWSVAGARADTQYF.

The V gene is TRBV6-5, the J gene TRBJ2-5; D might be TRBD2 (5 bases). The CDR3 is 14 residues long. Trimming removed 8 bases at V and 1 base at J, with 14 bases between. CDR1 is MNHEY and CDR2 is SVGAGI in the germline V gene. Here the CDR3 DNA reads TGTGCCAGCCTCGCCCGACTACTCCAAGAGACCCAGTACTTC. This gives the protein CASLARLLQETQYF.

The chain couples TRBV9 to TRBJ2-1, with 8 bases identical to TRBD2. V shed 0 bases and J 10 bases; nucleotides not matched to a gene: 6. Germline CDR1 and CDR2: SGDLS and YYNGEE. There are 14 residues in the CDR3. This CDR3 is CASSVGTSPLEQFF. CDR3 sequence (DNA): TGTGCCAGCAGCGTAGGGACTAGCCCTCTCGAGCAGTTCTTC.

A few counts support this clone. Additional DNA sequences in this sample encode the identical CDR3. The chain joins TRBV30 to TRBJ1-1; D remains unclear. The CDR3 totals 12 residues. Germline V gene sequence: CDR1 GTSNPN, CDR2 SVGIG (reference sequence). V dropped 2 bases and J dropped 0 bases, with 4 bases sitting between them. The CDR3 sequence is CAWSPLNTEAFF. CDR3 nucleotide sequence: TGTGCCTGGAGTCCGCTGAACACTGAAGCTTTCTTT.

J is TRBJ2-1 and V is TRBV4-1, with D possibly TRBD1 on 6 matching bases. Germline CDR1 and CDR2: MGHRA and YSYEKL. The germline V and J ends were trimmed by 4 bases and 0 bases, with 7 bases remaining between them. The CDR3 covers 14 residues. The CDR3 spells CASSPDSSYNEQFF. Written as DNA, the CDR3 is TGCGCCAGCAGCCCGGACAGCTCCTACAATGAGCAGTTCTTC.

The chain couples TRBV27 to TRBJ2-7; D unresolved. Germline values: CDR1 MNHEY, CDR2 SMNVEV (reference sequence). There are 14 residues in the CDR3. V lost 4 bases to trimming and J lost 4 bases, with 14 bases between them. The CDR3 bases are TGTGCCAGCAGTTCCATTGGGGTCGGATACGAGCAGTACTTC. Translating it yields CASSSIGVGYEQYF.

This clone was observed once. V gene TRBV13 combines with J gene TRBJ2-1; 8 positions match TRBD2. The CDR3 sequence is 15 residues long. J lost 4 bases, V lost 5 bases, and 7 bases had no gene match. Germline CDR1 is PRHDT and CDR2 is FYEKMQ (reference sequence). The CDR3 nucleotides are TGTGCCAGCAGCACCGCAGCGGGGGAGTACAATGAGCAGTTCTTC. Its translation is CASSTAAGEYNEQFF.

The rearrangement links TRBV29-1 to TRBJ1-2, with a weak D call TRBD1 (5 bases). The CDR3 consists of 14 residues. V dropped 7 bases and J dropped 8 bases, with 23 bases sitting between them. Germline V gene sequence: CDR1 SQVTM, CDR2 ANQGSEA. As DNA, the CDR3 is TGCAGCGCCATTTTCGACAGTAGAGCACTGGGCTACACCTTC. This encodes CSAIFDSRALGYTF.

A word on this clone: The same CDR3 also results from other DNA sequences found in this sample. This chain uses TRBV19 with TRBJ2-1; 11 nucleotides line up with TRBD2. CDR3 length: 15 amino acids. Germline V CDR1 and CDR2: LNHDA, SQIVND (reference sequence). The junction had 3 bases not matched to a gene; V was cut back by 5 bases and J by 3 bases. The CDR3 region is CASSDGTSGYNEQFF. The CDR3, as DNA: TGTGCCAGTAGTGACGGGACTAGCGGCTACAATGAGCAGTTCTTC.

The CDR3 DNA reads as TGCAGCGTTCGGGGACTAGAGGGCTACGAGCAGTACTTC. Residues: CSVRGLEGYEQYF. J is TRBJ2-7 and V is TRBV29-1, with 8 nucleotides matching TRBD2. Germline loops: CDR1 SQVTM, CDR2 ANQGSEA. J lost 3 bases, V lost 5 bases, and 6 bases had no gene match. CDR3 length: 13 amino acids.

The V and J genes are TRBV10-1 and TRBJ2-3; possibly TRBD1 or TRBD2 for D (6 bases each). The CDR3 covers 15 residues. Germline CDR1 reads WNHNN; CDR2 reads SYGVQD (reference sequence). V was trimmed by 2 bases and J by 2 bases, leaving 11 bases between them. In DNA form, the CDR3 reads TGCGCCAGCAGTGAGCGGGGGCTCGACACAGATACGCAGTATTTT. Amino acid sequence: CASSERGLDTDTQYF.

The V call is TRBV27, the J call TRBJ2-3; 8 bases agree with TRBD2. CDR1 MNHEY and CDR2 SMNVEV come from the germline V gene (reference sequence). The CDR3 is made up of 18 amino acids. The V segment lost 5 bases and the J segment 4 bases; nucleotides outside the gene matches: 17. CDR3 nucleotides: TGTGCCAGCAGTCCCATCTTGTTAGTGGCGGGAGGTGCAGATACGCAGTATTTT. Translation: CASSPILLVAGGADTQYF.

In its sample, this clone was seen once. The sample contains more than one DNA sequence encoding this CDR3. The chain couples TRBV15 to TRBJ1-2; a possible D gene is TRBD1 (5 bases). Looked up from germline, CDR1 is LNHNV and CDR2 is YYDKDF (reference sequence). This CDR3 is built from 14 residues. V dropped 4 bases and J dropped 3 bases, with 12 bases sitting between them. The CDR3 protein is CATSTRGGYYGYTF. The CDR3 region has the DNA TGTGCCACCAGCACCCGGGGGGGGTACTATGGCTACACCTTC. Full variable domain (remainder filled in from reference TRBV15 and TRBJ1-2): DAMVIQNPRYQVTQFGKPVTLSCSQTLNHNVMYWYQQKSSQAPKLLFHYYDKDFNNEADTPDNFQSRRPNTSFCFLDIRSPGLGDTAMYLCATSTRGGYYGYTFGSGTRLTVV.

V is TRBV7-9 and J is TRBJ2-7, with 7 bases identical to TRBD2. Trimming cost V 1 base and J 1 base; bases outside gene matches: 7. CDR3 size: 16 residues. Per the germline V gene, CDR1 is SEHNR and CDR2 is FQNEAQ (reference sequence). The CDR3 loop reads CASSLGRGRSSYEQYF. CDR3 nucleotides: TGTGCCAGCAGCTTAGGACGCGGGAGATCTTCCTACGAGCAGTACTTC.

The V call is TRBV19, the J call TRBJ2-2; D may be TRBD2 (5 bases). Looked up from germline, CDR1 is LNHDA and CDR2 is SQIVND (reference sequence). The CDR3 extends over 13 amino acids. With 7 bases removed from V and 6 bases from J, the gap between germline ends came to 12 bases. CDR3 sequence (DNA): TGTGCCAGTATTTATGACGGGGCCGGGGAGCTGTTTTTT. Its translation is CASIYDGAGELFF.

V gene TRBV4-1 combines with J gene TRBJ1-1; D gene ambiguous. V dropped 0 bases and J dropped 6 bases, with 14 bases sitting between them. This CDR3 comprises 15 residues. Germline V gene sequence: CDR1 MGHRA, CDR2 YSYEKL. The CDR3 spells CASSQDAGGSAEAFF. In nucleotides, the CDR3 is TGCGCCAGCAGCCAAGATGCAGGAGGGTCCGCTGAAGCTTTCTTT.

The chain has TRBV7-9 and TRBJ1-3; 7 positions match TRBD1. Germline CDR1 reads SEHNR; CDR2 reads FQNEAQ (reference sequence). The CDR3 runs 16 residues. J was trimmed by 4 bases and V by 5 bases; bases with no gene match: 11. As DNA, the CDR3 is TGTGCCAGCAGCCCAGGGGGATCCGGTTCGGGAAACACCATATATTTT. Residues: CASSPGGSGSGNTIYF.

The rearrangement uses TRBV6-1 and TRBJ1-1; D perhaps matches TRBD1 (5 bases). The germline V gene encodes CDR1 MNHNS and CDR2 SASEGT. V was shortened by 3 bases and J by 6 bases, with 14 bases between the two germline ends. This CDR3 is 14 amino acids long. The CDR3 sequence is CASSDLGDQAEAFF. In nucleotides, the CDR3 is TGTGCCAGCAGTGATTTGGGGGATCAGGCTGAAGCTTTCTTT.

The chain links TRBV5-1 to TRBJ2-3; tentative D call: TRBD2 (7 bases). The CDR3 is 13 residues long. The ends were cut back, 7 bases at V and 3 bases at J, with 12 bases in the middle. The V gene's germline CDR1 is SGHRS and CDR2 YFSETQ. In nucleotides, the CDR3 is TGCGCCAGCTCGGGGGGCGGGACAGATACGCAGTATTTT. It translates to CASSGGGTDTQYF.

The genes are TRBV4-2 and TRBJ2-3; TRBD2 agrees at 10 bases. Trimming took 0 bases from V and 2 from J; bases not matched to a gene: 5. The germline gives CDR1 LGHNA, CDR2 YNFKEQ. This CDR3 comprises 17 residues. CDR3: CASSQEASGGATDTQYF. In DNA form, the CDR3 reads TGTGCCAGCAGCCAAGAAGCGAGCGGGGGGGCCACAGATACGCAGTATTTT.

V usage is TRBV4-1 and J usage is TRBJ2-3; no clear D. The ends were cut back, 4 bases at V and 4 bases at J, with 15 bases in the middle. This CDR3 spans 15 amino acids. The germline V gene has CDR1 MGHRA and CDR2 YSYEKL. The CDR3 reads CASSPRTTSSDTQYF. CDR3 DNA sequence: TGCGCCAGCAGCCCCCGAACTACTTCGTCAGATACGCAGTATTTT.

The chain links TRBV10-3 to TRBJ1-2; no reliable D call. The V gene lost 0 bases and the J gene lost 5 bases, with 10 bases spanning the gap. There are 14 residues in the CDR3. Germline CDR1 ENHRY, CDR2 SYGVKD. The chain's CDR3 is CAISESDRRYGYTF. CDR3 coding DNA: TGTGCCATCAGTGAGTCGGACCGACGGTATGGCTACACCTTC.

A few counts support this clone. This rearrangement joins TRBV4-1 to TRBJ2-7; no definite D call. Per the germline V gene, CDR1 is MGHRA and CDR2 is YSYEKL. This CDR3 has 12 residues. Trimming took 6 bases from V and 6 from J, leaving 12 bases between them. The CDR3 bases are TGCGCCAGCAGTCTGGGTGCCTCCGAGCAGTACTTC. Translating gives CASSLGASEQYF.

The V call is TRBV6-5, the J call TRBJ1-1; 7 nucleotides line up with TRBD1. This CDR3 is built from 15 residues. V lost 8 bases, J lost 1 base, and 10 bases stayed unmatched. Germline V lookup: CDR1 MNHEY, CDR2 SVGAGI. CDR3: CASLRQGFRNTEAFF. CDR3 bases: TGTGCCAGCCTCCGACAGGGCTTCCGGAACACTGAAGCTTTCTTT.

The CDR3: CASSPTATNEKLFF. The CDR3 nucleotides are TGTGCCAGCAGTCCGACAGCAACTAATGAAAAACTGTTTTTT. The chain links TRBV28 to TRBJ1-4; a weak D match, TRBD1 (5 bases). V lost 5 bases and J 0 bases, leaving 7 bases between the germline ends. Germline V gives CDR1 MDHEN, CDR2 SYDVKM. This CDR3 is built from 14 residues. The full variable domain, with the rest looked up from reference TRBV28 and TRBJ1-4, is DVKVTQSSRYLVKRTGEKVFLECVQDMDHENMFWYRQDPGLGLRLIYFSYDVKMKEKGDIPEGYSVSREKKERFSLILESASTNQTSMYLCASSPTATNEKLFFGSGTQLSVL.

This clone has a single count. V gene TRBV15 combines with J gene TRBJ2-7; D remains ambiguous. The CDR3 sequence is 12 residues long. Trimming pared 2 bases from V and 4 bases from J, leaving 6 bases between. Germline V gives CDR1 LNHNV, CDR2 YYDKDF (reference sequence). The CDR3: CATSRNYYEQYF. CDR3 bases: TGTGCCACCAGCAGAAACTATTACGAGCAGTACTTC.